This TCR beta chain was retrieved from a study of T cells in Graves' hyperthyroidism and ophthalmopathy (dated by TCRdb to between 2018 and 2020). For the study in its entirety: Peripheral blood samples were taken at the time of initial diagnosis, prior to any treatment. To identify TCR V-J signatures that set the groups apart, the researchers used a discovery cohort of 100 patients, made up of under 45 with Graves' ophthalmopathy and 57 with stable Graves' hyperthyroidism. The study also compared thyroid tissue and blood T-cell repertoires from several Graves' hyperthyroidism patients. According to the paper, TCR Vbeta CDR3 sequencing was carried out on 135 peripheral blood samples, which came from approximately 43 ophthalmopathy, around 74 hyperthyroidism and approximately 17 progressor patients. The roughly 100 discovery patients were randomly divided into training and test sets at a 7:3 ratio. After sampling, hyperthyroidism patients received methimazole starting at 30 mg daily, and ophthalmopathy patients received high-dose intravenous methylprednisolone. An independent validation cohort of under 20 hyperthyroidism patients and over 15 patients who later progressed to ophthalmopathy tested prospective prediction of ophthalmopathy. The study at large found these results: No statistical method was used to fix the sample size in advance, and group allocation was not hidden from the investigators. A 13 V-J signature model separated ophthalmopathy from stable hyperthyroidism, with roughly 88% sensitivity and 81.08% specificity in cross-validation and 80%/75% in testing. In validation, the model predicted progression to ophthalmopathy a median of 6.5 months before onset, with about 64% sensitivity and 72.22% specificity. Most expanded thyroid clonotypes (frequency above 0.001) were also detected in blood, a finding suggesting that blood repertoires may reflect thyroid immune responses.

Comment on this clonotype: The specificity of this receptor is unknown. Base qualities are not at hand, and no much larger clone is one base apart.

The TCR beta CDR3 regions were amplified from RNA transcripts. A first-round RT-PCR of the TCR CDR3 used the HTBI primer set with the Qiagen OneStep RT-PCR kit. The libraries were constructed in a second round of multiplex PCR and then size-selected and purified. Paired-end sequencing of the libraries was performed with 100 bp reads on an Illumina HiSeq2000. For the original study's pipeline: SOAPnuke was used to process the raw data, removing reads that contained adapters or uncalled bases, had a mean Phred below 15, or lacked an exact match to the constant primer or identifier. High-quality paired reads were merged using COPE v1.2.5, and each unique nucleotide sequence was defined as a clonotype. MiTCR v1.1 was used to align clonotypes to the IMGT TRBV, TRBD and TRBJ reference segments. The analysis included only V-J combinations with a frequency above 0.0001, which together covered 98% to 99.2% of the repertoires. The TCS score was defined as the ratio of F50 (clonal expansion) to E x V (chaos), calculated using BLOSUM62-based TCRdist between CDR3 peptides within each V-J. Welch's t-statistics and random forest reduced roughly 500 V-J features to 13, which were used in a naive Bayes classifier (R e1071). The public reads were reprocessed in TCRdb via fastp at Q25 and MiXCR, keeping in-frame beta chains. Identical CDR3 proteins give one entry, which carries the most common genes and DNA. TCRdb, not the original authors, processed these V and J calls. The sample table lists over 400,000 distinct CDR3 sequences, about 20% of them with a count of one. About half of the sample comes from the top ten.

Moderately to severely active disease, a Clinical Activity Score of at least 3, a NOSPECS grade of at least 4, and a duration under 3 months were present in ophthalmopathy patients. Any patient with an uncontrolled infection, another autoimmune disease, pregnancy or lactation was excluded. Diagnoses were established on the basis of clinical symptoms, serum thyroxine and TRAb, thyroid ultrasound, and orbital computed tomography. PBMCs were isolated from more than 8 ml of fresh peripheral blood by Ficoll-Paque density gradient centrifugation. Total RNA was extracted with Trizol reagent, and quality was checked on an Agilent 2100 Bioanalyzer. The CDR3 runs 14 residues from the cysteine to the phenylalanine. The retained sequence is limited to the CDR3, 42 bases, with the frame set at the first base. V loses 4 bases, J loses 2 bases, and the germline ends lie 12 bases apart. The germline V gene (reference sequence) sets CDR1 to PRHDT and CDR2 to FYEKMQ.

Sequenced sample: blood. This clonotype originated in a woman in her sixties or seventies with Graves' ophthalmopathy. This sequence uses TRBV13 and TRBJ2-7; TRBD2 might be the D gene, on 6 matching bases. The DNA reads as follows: TGTGCCAGCAGCTCCGGGACTCTACCCTACGAGCAGTACTTC. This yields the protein CASSSGTLPYEQYF. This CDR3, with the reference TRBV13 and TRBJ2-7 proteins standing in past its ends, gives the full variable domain AAGVIQSPRHLIKEKRETATLKCYPIPRHDTVYWYQQGPGQDPQFLISFYEKMQSDKGSIPDRFSAQQFSDYHSELNMSSLELGDSALYFCASSSGTLPYEQYFGPGTRLTVT.